Described below is a single T cell receptor (beta chain) sequence and its context. Its specificity is unknown. The data were produced by immunoSEQ multiplex PCR, yet TCRdb's version contains in-frame clones alone and is incomplete. This table holds 99,000 or so clones, approximately 89% found once. The germline V gene encodes CDR1 WNHNN and CDR2 SYGVQD (reference sequence). CDR3 size: 14 residues. V lost 0 bases and J lost 5, with 11 bases in between. The data derive from a study of T cell responses to AZD1222 COVID-19 vaccine. General study points: The donors showed a predominance of white British ancestry and of females, with possible underestimation of clonal diversity. None of the repertoires were sampled until the peak T cell response had passed. Unmutated regions of variants are reportedly targeted by nearly half of spike-specific TCRs.

This sequence originates from an adult who received the AZD1222 COVID-19 vaccine. The input for sequencing was peripheral blood, taken 28 days after the second AZD1222 dose. The rearrangement uses TRBV10-1 and TRBJ2-7; D possibly corresponds to TRBD2 (5 bases). The chain's CDR3 is CASSESHGNDEQYF. For the CDR3, the DNA is TGCGCCAGCAGTGAGTCTCACGGGAACGACGAGCAGTACTTC.